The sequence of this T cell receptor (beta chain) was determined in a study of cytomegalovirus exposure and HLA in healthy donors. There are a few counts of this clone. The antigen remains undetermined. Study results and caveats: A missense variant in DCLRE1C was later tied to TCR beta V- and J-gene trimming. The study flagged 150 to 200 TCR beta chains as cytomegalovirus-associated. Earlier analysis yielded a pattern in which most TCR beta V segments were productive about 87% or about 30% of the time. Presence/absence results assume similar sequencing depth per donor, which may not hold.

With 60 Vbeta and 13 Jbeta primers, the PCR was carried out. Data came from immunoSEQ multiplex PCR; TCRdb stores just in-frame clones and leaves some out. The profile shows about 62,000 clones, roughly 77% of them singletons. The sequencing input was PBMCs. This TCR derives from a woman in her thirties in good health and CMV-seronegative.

The CDR3 reads CASSPTAGGYGYTF. DNA for the CDR3: TGTGCCAGTAGTCCGACAGCGGGGGGCTATGGCTACACCTTC. The genes are TRBV19 and TRBJ1-2; weak D call: TRBD1 (5 bases). From germline, CDR1 is LNHDA and CDR2 SQIVND (reference sequence). Trimming removed 5 bases at V and 4 bases at J, with 14 bases between. The CDR3 consists of 14 residues.